The clone carrying this T cell receptor (beta chain) showed up just a few times. Its matching antigen is unknown. V lost 3 bases and J lost 2, with 11 bases in between. The CDR3 runs to 14 residues. CDR1 SEHNR and CDR2 FQNEAQ come from the germline V gene (reference sequence). This sample is part of a study of identical twins. Study-wide points: Zero-insertion analyses could be partly confounded by invariant MAIT and iNKT cells. The models gave estimates that fell short of the out-of-frame TCR alpha sharing seen in monozygotic twins.

TCRdb used MiXCR to reprocess the 5' RACE reads, holding one entry per CDR3 protein. The table shows about 660,000 distinct CDR3 sequences, with 8.5% to 9% occurring only once. These sequences were also reported in another study, on yellow fever vaccine responses in identical twins. That study reports: Twins reportedly appeared to share part of their vaccine T cell response while keeping part individual.

The chain employs TRBV7-9 and TRBJ2-7; D unclear. This TCR derives from a woman younger than 35 in good health. Sequencing used PBMCs. CDR3 nucleotide sequence: TGTGCCAGCAGCTTGGACCCAATACCCTACGAGCAGTACTTC. Translation gives CASSLDPIPYEQYF.